These T cell receptor beta chains were read from a single sample in a study of Graves' ophthalmopathy and Graves' hyperthyroidism. One entry per CDR3 protein results from TCRdb running MiXCR on the multiplex PCR reads. The sample gives about 660,000 distinct CDR3 sequences, roughly 39% of which show up once; 2.5% to 3.5% is in the top ten. Sequenced material: peripheral blood. Receptors were obtained from an adult man with Graves' ophthalmopathy. The CDR3 runs from the conserved cysteine through the conserved F or W. A D gene is named only where the DNA matches it firmly. A row's size may be missing; if present it is once, few, many or a size class.

length	D	V	J	size	DNA	CDR3
18	TRBD1	TRBV7-8	TRBJ1-2	many	TGTGCCAGCAGCTTAGTACCGGTCGACGCCGGGACAGGGGCCGGCTACACCTTC	CASSLVPVDAGTGAGYTF
13	NA	TRBV12-3/TRBV12-4	TRBJ2-7	many	TGTGCCAGCAGGAGGACTGGGGCCTACGAGCAGTACTTC	CASRRTGAYEQYF
15	TRBD2	TRBV7-9	TRBJ2-5	NA	TGTGCCAGCAGCTTAGTAACTAGCGGGGGAGAGACCCAGTACTTC	CASSLVTSGGETQYF
15	NA	TRBV7-8	TRBJ1-2	NA	TGTGCCAGCAGCTCACCCATGGGAGTAGTCTATGGCCACACCTTC	CASSSPMGVVYGHTF
18	TRBD1	TRBV14	TRBJ1-1	NA	TGTGCCAGCAGCCAGTGGTCAGGGGGTAGGGGGCGGTACACTGAAGCTTTCTTT	CASSQWSGGRGRYTEAFF
17	TRBD1	TRBV25-1	TRBJ1-6	NA	TGTGCCAGCAGTGAATACCAGGGGACAGGCGTTAATTCACCCCTCCACTTT	CASSEYQGTGVNSPLHF
16	TRBD1	TRBV19	TRBJ1-2	few	TGTGCCAGTAGTACCCTAACCGGGACAGGGCCCTATGGCTACACCTTC	CASSTLTGTGPYGYTF
13	TRBD1	TRBV5-1	TRBJ1-5	many	TGCGCCAGCAGCGACACAGGGGGCAGGCCCCAGCATTTT	CASSDTGGRPQHF
14	NA	TRBV19	TRBJ2-2	few	TGTGCCAGTAGTATAGAAGCTGTCACCGGGGAGCTGTTTTTT	CASSIEAVTGELFF
12	NA	TRBV19	TRBJ1-4	few	TGTGCCAGTAGTAACTATAATGAAAAACTGTTTTTT	CASSNYNEKLFF
13	NA	TRBV20-1	TRBJ2-7	NA	TGCAGTGCGGAGGGACGTATATCCTACGAGCAGTACTTC	CSAEGRISYEQYF
16	NA	TRBV7-9	TRBJ1-2	NA	TGTGCCAGCAGCTTGTTGGGCAGTTCCTATAACTATGGCTACACCTTC	CASSLLGSSYNYGYTF
14	NA	TRBV12-5	TRBJ1-2	NA	TGTGCCAGCAGATCTTTAAACAGGGCCTATGGCTACACCTTC	CASRSLNRAYGYTF
13	NA	TRBV20-1	TRBJ2-2	many	TGCAGTGCTAGAGACATGAGCACCGGGGAGCTGTTTTTT	CSARDMSTGELFF
12	NA	TRBV29-1	TRBJ2-7	once	TGCAGCTTTGGCCTCCGCTCCTACGAGCAGTACTTC	CSFGLRSYEQYF
13	NA	TRBV19	TRBJ1-5	many	TGTGCCAGTAGTTGGGGATACAATCAGCCCCAGCATTTT	CASSWGYNQPQHF
14	TRBD1	TRBV20-1	TRBJ1-2	once	TGCAGTGCTAGAGATGGGACAGGGGGCGGTGGCTACACCTTC	CSARDGTGGGGYTF
15	TRBD2	TRBV9	TRBJ2-7	NA	TGTGCCAGCAGCACGGGACTAGCGGGAGGCTACGAGCAGTACTTC	CASSTGLAGGYEQYF
13	NA	TRBV29-1	TRBJ1-1	many	TGCAGCGGCTGGATCACAGGGAACACTGAAGCTTTCTTT	CSGWITGNTEAFF
14	NA	TRBV7-2	TRBJ1-4	NA	TGTGCCAGCAGCTTAGGGCTGGCTAATGAAAAACTGTTTTTT	CASSLGLANEKLFF
13	NA	TRBV12-5	TRBJ2-7	once	TGTGCTAGTGCCCTCGGGCGGCCCTACGAGCAGTACTTC	CASALGRPYEQYF
13	NA	TRBV25-1	TRBJ1-4	once	TGTGCCAGCAGTGCAGGGAAAGGTGAAAAACTGTTTTTT	CASSAGKGEKLFF
12	NA	TRBV29-1	TRBJ2-2	many	TGCAGCGTCCCCATTGACACCGGGGAGCTGTTTTTT	CSVPIDTGELFF
16	NA	TRBV4-1	TRBJ1-2	NA	TGCGCCAGCAGCCAACAATCGGACGGCCTCAACTATGGCTACACCTTC	CASSQQSDGLNYGYTF
13	NA	TRBV7-3	TRBJ1-1	many	TGTGCCAGCAGCTTGGCAGTCCTCACTGAAGCTTTCTTT	CASSLAVLTEAFF
13	NA	TRBV30	TRBJ1-5	NA	TGTGCCTGGAGTGTACAGCGGGGGCAGCCCCAGCATTTT	CAWSVQRGQPQHF
15	TRBD1	TRBV7-2	TRBJ1-5	NA	TGTGCCAGCAGTTCGACAGGGTTCGAGGTACGGCCCCAGCATTTT	CASSSTGFEVRPQHF
23	NA	TRBV25-1	TRBJ1-1	NA	TGTGCCAGCAGTTACCCCACAGAACTTAAGGAGGGGGGCAGACCTGAGATGAACACTGAAGCTTTCTTT	CASSYPTELKEGGRPEMNTEAFF
14	NA	TRBV10-3	TRBJ2-7	few	TGTGCCAGCAGTCCAAAGGACAGTGTCCACGAGCAGTACTTC	CASSPKDSVHEQYF
15	NA	TRBV29-1	TRBJ1-5	many	TGCAGCGTTGCAATGACAGCCGATAGCAATCAGCCCCAGCATTTT	CSVAMTADSNQPQHF
14	NA	TRBV7-2	TRBJ2-5	few	TGTGCCAGCAGCCCGGGACGGCTCCAAGAGACCCAGTACTTC	CASSPGRLQETQYF
15	NA	TRBV3-1	TRBJ1-2	NA	TGTGCCAGCAGCCAAGGTCGGACACGAGGGGACGGCTACACCTTC	CASSQGRTRGDGYTF
12	NA	TRBV29-1	TRBJ1-3	many	TGCAGCGTTGTTAGTGCGGGAAACACCATATATTTT	CSVVSAGNTIYF
14	NA	TRBV25-1	TRBJ2-3	NA	TGTGCCAGCAGTTATAAGCTCGCGGCAGATACGCAGTATTTT	CASSYKLAADTQYF
15	NA	TRBV10-3	TRBJ2-5	NA	TGTGCCATCAGTGGAGCCTGGTCGGACCAAGAGACCCAGTACTTC	CAISGAWSDQETQYF
16	NA	TRBV2	TRBJ2-5	few	TGTGCCAGCAGTCCTGGGGTGGACCAACCACAAGAGACCCAGTACTTC	CASSPGVDQPQETQYF
13	NA	TRBV5-8	TRBJ1-1	many	TGTGCCAGCAGCTTGGTACAGACCACTGAAGCTTTCTTT	CASSLVQTTEAFF
11	NA	TRBV14	TRBJ1-3	many	TGTGCCAGCAGCACCCGTCGCACCATATATTTT	CASSTRRTIYF
15	TRBD1	TRBV7-6	TRBJ2-2	NA	TGTGCCAGCAGCTTACAGACAGGGGTGATAGGGGAGCTGTTTTTT	CASSLQTGVIGELFF
16	NA	TRBV10-3	TRBJ2-2	NA	TGTGCCAGCAGTTACTCGTCCGGGAGATTCGCCGGGGAGCTGTTTTTT	CASSYSSGRFAGELFF
12	NA	TRBV5-1	TRBJ2-7	NA	TGCGCCAGCAGCTCTGGGATCACCGAGCAGTACTTC	CASSSGITEQYF
17	NA	TRBV7-8	TRBJ2-2	many	TGTGCCAGCAGCTATCGAAAAGGACAGTCTTTTACCGGGGAGCTGTTTTTT	CASSYRKGQSFTGELFF
14	NA	TRBV10-3	TRBJ2-5	NA	TGTGCCAGCAGTGGGGTAGCGATTCAAGAGACCCAGTACTTC	CASSGVAIQETQYF
12	NA	TRBV29-1	TRBJ2-1	NA	TGCAGCGTTGAAACAGAAATCAATGAGCAGTTCTTC	CSVETEINEQFF
12	TRBD1	TRBV12-3/TRBV12-4	TRBJ2-7	many	TGTGCCAGCACCTTGACAGGGATCGAGCAGTACTTC	CASTLTGIEQYF
13	NA	TRBV6-1	TRBJ1-5	few	TGTGCCAGCAGTGAAGAAGCGCGACAGCCCCAGCATTTT	CASSEEARQPQHF
15	TRBD1	TRBV3-1	TRBJ1-1	many	TGTGCCAGCAGCCCCGCGGGGACAGTGAACACTGAAGCTTTCTTT	CASSPAGTVNTEAFF
14	TRBD1	TRBV2	TRBJ1-2	NA	TGTGCCAGCAGTTACGACAGGGAGATCTATGGCTACACCTTC	CASSYDREIYGYTF
16	TRBD1	TRBV24-1	TRBJ1-2	NA	TGTGCCACCAGTTTGGGACCGGGACAGGGGAACTATGGCTACACCTTC	CATSLGPGQGNYGYTF
15	TRBD1	TRBV4-1	TRBJ2-7	few	TGCGCCAGCAGCCAAGCGGGACAGCACCCCTACGAGCAGTACTTC	CASSQAGQHPYEQYF
14	NA	TRBV7-9	TRBJ2-7	NA	TGTGCCAGCATCCCGGGCAGGAAGGCCCACGAGCAGTACTTC	CASIPGRKAHEQYF
16	NA	TRBV7-9	TRBJ1-6	few	TGTGCCAGCAGCCAAGATGAACAAGCCTATAATTCACCCCTCCACTTT	CASSQDEQAYNSPLHF